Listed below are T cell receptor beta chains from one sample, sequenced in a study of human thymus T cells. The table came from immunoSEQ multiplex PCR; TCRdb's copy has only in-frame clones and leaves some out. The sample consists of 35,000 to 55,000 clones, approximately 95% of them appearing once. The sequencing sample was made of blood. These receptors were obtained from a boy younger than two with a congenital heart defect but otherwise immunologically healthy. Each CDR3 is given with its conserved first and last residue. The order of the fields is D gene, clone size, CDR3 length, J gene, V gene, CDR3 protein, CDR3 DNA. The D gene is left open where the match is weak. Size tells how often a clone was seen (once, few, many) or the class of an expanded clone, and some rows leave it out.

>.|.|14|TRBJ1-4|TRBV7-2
CASSPRGRSEKLFF
TGTGCCAGCAGCCCCCGGGGGCGGAGTGAAAAACTGTTTTTT
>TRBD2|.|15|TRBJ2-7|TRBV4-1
CASGFSGGASYEQYF
TGCGCCAGCGGCTTTAGCGGGGGGGCCTCCTACGAGCAGTACTTC
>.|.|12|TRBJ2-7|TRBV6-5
CASSRTSYEQYF
TGTGCCAGCAGCCGGACTTCCTACGAGCAGTACTTC
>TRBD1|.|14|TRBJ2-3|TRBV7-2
CASSGTGGTDTQYF
TGTGCCAGCAGCGGGACAGGGGGCACAGATACGCAGTATTTT
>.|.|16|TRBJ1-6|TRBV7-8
CASSLGVTLINSPLHF
TGTGCCAGCAGCTTAGGGGTCACCCTCATAAATTCACCCCTCCACTTT
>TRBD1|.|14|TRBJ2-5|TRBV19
CASSIGQGKETQYF
TGTGCCAGTAGTATAGGACAGGGGAAGGAGACCCAGTACTTC
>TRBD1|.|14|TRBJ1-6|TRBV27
CASSPGTGTSPLHF
TGTGCCAGCAGTCCCGGGACAGGGACTTCACCCCTCCACTTT
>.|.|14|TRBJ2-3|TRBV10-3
CAISAGSLTDTQYF
TGTGCCATCAGTGCAGGCAGTCTCACAGATACGCAGTATTTT
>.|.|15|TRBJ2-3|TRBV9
CASSWAGFSTDTQYF
TGTGCCAGCAGCTGGGCGGGATTTAGCACAGATACGCAGTATTTT
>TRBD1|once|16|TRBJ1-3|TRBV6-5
CASSYSTGLSGNTIYF
TGTGCCAGCAGTTACTCGACAGGGCTCTCTGGAAACACCATATATTTT
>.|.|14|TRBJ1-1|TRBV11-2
CASSLGGANTEAFF
TGTGCCAGCAGCTTAGGGGGGGCGAACACTGAAGCTTTCTTT
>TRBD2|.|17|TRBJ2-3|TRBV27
CASSLDSGAVARDTQYF
TGTGCCAGCAGTTTAGATAGCGGGGCGGTGGCTAGAGATACGCAGTATTTT
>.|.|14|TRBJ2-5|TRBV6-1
CASSEGDRSGTQYF
TGTGCCAGCAGTGAAGGAGACAGGTCGGGGACCCAGTACTTC
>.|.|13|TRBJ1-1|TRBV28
CASSFGGGGSAFF
TGTGCCAGCAGTTTTGGAGGGGGGGGCTCAGCTTTCTTT
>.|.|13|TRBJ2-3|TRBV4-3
CASSPKPWDTQYF
TGCGCCAGCAGCCCAAAGCCATGGGATACGCAGTATTTT